The 25 T cell receptor beta chains below all came from one sample that was sequenced in a study of blood T cell repertoires in COVID-19. Repertoires were generated with immunoSEQ multiplex PCR, while TCRdb's copy carries only in-frame clones and drops some. The sample consists of more than 150,000 clones, roughly four fifths of them appearing once. Sequences were obtained from peripheral blood. All receptors derive from a human donor in a cohort sampled during active COVID-19.

This clone occurred once. The CDR3 sequence is CASGLYNEQFF. Written as DNA, the CDR3 is TGTGCCAGCGGGCTCTACAATGAGCAGTTCTTC. This chain joins TRBV7-2 and TRBJ2-1; D not certain. CDR1 is SGHTA and CDR2 is FQGNSA in the germline V gene. The V gene lost 8 bases and the J gene lost 3 bases, with 5 bases spanning the gap. The CDR3 is made up of 11 amino acids.

This chain links TRBV6-5 with TRBJ1-3; no clear D. Trimming took 6 bases from V and 2 from J, leaving 14 bases between them. The CDR3 runs to 15 residues. CDR1 and CDR2 from the germline V gene are MNHEY and SVGAGI. CDR3 region: CASRASVGTGNTIYF. CDR3 coding DNA: TGTGCCAGCAGGGCCAGTGTGGGCACTGGAAACACCATATATTTT.

This clone turned up a few times. The rearrangement joins TRBV3-1 (or the pseudogene TRBV3-2) to TRBJ2-1; TRBD2 agrees at 11 bases. V lost 0 bases and J lost 9; bases outside the gene matches: 10. The CDR3 is 17 amino acids. From germline, CDR1 is LGHDT and CDR2 YNNKEL (reference sequence). CDR3 residues: CASSQDRLAGRKFEQFF. The CDR3 nucleotides read TGTGCCAGCAGCCAAGACAGACTAGCGGGGCGTAAGTTTGAGCAGTTCTTC.

CDR3 region: CASSLGTAGIETQYF. The CDR3 nucleotides read TGTGCCAGCAGCTTAGGCACAGCGGGGATAGAGACCCAGTACTTC. The rearrangement links TRBV7-9 to TRBJ2-5, with 7 bases identical to TRBD2. CDR1 and CDR2 (germline): SEHNR, FQNEAQ (reference sequence). This CDR3 comprises 15 residues. After removal of 1 base from V and 4 bases from J, the junction contained 6 bases not matched to a gene.

The V and J genes are TRBV12-3 or TRBV12-4 and TRBJ1-3; D gene uncertain. The CDR3 has 13 residues. Trimming took 7 bases from V and 2 from J, leaving 9 bases between them. CDR3 protein: CASTATTGNTIYF. CDR3 in DNA: TGTGCCAGCACCGCGACAACTGGAAACACCATATATTTT.

V is TRBV3-1 (or the pseudogene TRBV3-2) and J is TRBJ1-2; 8 bases align to TRBD1. The CDR3 loop spans 12 amino acids. V was clipped by 7 bases and J by 7 bases; unmatched bases: 5. CDR1 and CDR2 from the germline V gene are LGHDT and YNNKEL (reference sequence). The CDR3 loop is CASTGGGIGYTF. CDR3 nucleotides: TGTGCCAGCACAGGGGGCGGGATTGGCTACACCTTC.

This chain links TRBV5-1 with TRBJ2-5, with 8 bases identical to TRBD1. The CDR3 covers 15 residues. Germline V CDR1 and CDR2: SGHRS, YFSETQ. V lost 6 bases and J lost 5; bases outside the gene matches: 12. The CDR3 coding sequence is TGCGCCAGCACGGAGGCGACAGGGGCGGAGGAGACCCAGTACTTC. Translating gives CASTEATGAEETQYF. Drawing the rest from reference TRBV5-1 and TRBJ2-5, the complete variable domain is KAGVTQTPRYLIKTRGQQVTLSCSPISGHRSVSWYQQTPGQGLQFLFEYFSETQRNKGNFPGRFSGRQFSNSRSEMNVSTLELGDSALYLCASTEATGAEETQYFGPGTRLLVL.

This chain links TRBV19 with TRBJ1-4; D is uncertain. Germline CDR1 reads LNHDA; CDR2 reads SQIVND (reference sequence). V was shortened by 6 bases and J by 1 base, with 12 bases between the two germline ends. CDR3 length: 15 amino acids. CDR3 sequence: CASRPREGTNEKLFF. CDR3 DNA: TGTGCCAGTAGGCCCCGCGAGGGAACTAATGAAAAACTGTTTTTT.

The V gene is TRBV7-8, the J gene TRBJ2-7; the match to TRBD1 covers 9 bases. The CDR3 spans 18 residues. Germline-derived CDR1 and CDR2 are SGHVS and FQNEAQ. The V segment lost 3 bases and the J segment 2 bases; nucleotides outside the gene matches: 14. The CDR3 nucleotides read TGTGCCAGCAGCTTGTTAAGAAGGCGGAGGACAGGGGCCTACGAGCAGTACTTC. Translating gives CASSLLRRRRTGAYEQYF.

The chain joins TRBV5-1 to TRBJ1-1; no firm D call. V gave up 4 bases and J gave up 10 bases, with 23 bases separating them. This CDR3 is built from 15 residues. Germline CDR1 is SGHRS and CDR2 is YFSETQ. The CDR3: CASSQTRTAEKRAFF. In DNA, the CDR3 is TGCGCCAGCAGCCAAACCCGAACAGCCGAAAAGAGAGCTTTCTTT.

This clone was counted once. CDR3 amino acids: CASSLEIAESYNEQFF. The CDR3 DNA sequence: TGTGCCAGCAGCTTAGAAATAGCGGAGTCATACAATGAGCAGTTCTTC. The chain links TRBV11-1 to TRBJ2-1; possible D gene TRBD2, 6 bases. The CDR3 sequence is 16 residues long. Trimming took 1 base from V and 4 from J, leaving 14 bases between them. Germline V gene sequence: CDR1 SGHAT, CDR2 FQDESV (reference sequence).

The chain has TRBV6-5 and TRBJ1-2; TRBD1 matches 7 bases. This CDR3 comprises 14 residues. Germline values: CDR1 MNHEY, CDR2 SVGAGI. V lost 6 bases to trimming and J lost 2 bases; unmatched junction nucleotides: 6. CDR3 DNA: TGTGCCAGCAGATGGACAGGAGCAAACTATGGCTACACCTTC. Protein sequence: CASRWTGANYGYTF.

Only one count was recorded for this clone. Other DNA sequences in this specimen translate into the identical CDR3. The chain's CDR3 is CASSETQYEQYF. In nucleotides, the CDR3 is TGTGCCAGCAGTGAGACACAGTACGAGCAGTACTTC. The V gene is TRBV2, the J gene TRBJ2-7; D remains ambiguous. CDR3 length equals 12 residues. Per germline, CDR1 SNHLY and CDR2 FYNNEI. Between the trimmed V and J ends, which lost 3 bases and 4 bases, there was a span of 7 bases.

This clone was observed a handful of times. The chain is built from TRBV5-1 and TRBJ1-2; D gene uncertain. V was cut by 4 bases and J by 5 bases, with 12 bases left in between. This CDR3 comprises 13 residues. The germline gives CDR1 SGHRS, CDR2 YFSETQ. The CDR3 reads CASSPEALYGYTF. CDR3 bases: TGCGCCAGCAGCCCGGAAGCGCTTTATGGCTACACCTTC.

V usage is TRBV30 and J usage is TRBJ2-1, with D tentatively TRBD2 (6 bases). The ends were cut back, 2 bases at V and 10 bases at J, with 9 bases in the middle. CDR3 length: 11 residues. Germline assignment: CDR1 GTSNPN and CDR2 SVGIG (reference sequence). The CDR3 loop reads CAWSQGGEQFF. The CDR3 nucleotides read TGTGCCTGGAGTCAGGGAGGCGAGCAGTTCTTC.

This sequence joins TRBV10-1 and TRBJ1-1; no clear D. V was clipped by 4 bases and J by 3 bases, with 9 bases between them. Germline values: CDR1 WNHNN, CDR2 SYGVQD (reference sequence). The CDR3 runs 13 residues. CDR3: CASSGRRDTEAFF. The CDR3 bases are TGCGCCAGCAGTGGGAGGAGGGACACTGAAGCTTTCTTT.

The V call is TRBV19, the J call TRBJ1-5; D is ambiguous. Trimming pared 3 bases from V and 7 bases from J, leaving 7 bases between. CDR1 is LNHDA and CDR2 is SQIVND in the germline V gene (reference sequence). The length of the CDR3 is 12 residues. The CDR3 DNA follows: TGTGCCAGTAGTATCTCGAGACAGCCCCAGCATTTT. It yields the protein CASSISRQPQHF.

For the CDR3, the DNA is TGCGCCAGCAGCCCGCTCTCGGGGGGCTTCGATAATTCACCCCTCCACTTT. It codes for CASSPLSGGFDNSPLHF. The chain recombines TRBV4-1 with TRBJ1-6, with D perhaps TRBD1 (6 bases). Germline lookup yields CDR1 MGHRA and CDR2 YSYEKL. The ends were cut back, 4 bases at V and 5 bases at J, with 18 bases in the middle. The CDR3 consists of 17 residues.

V and J are TRBV11-2 and TRBJ1-2, with TRBD1 identical over 9 bases. J lost 5 bases, V lost 5 bases, and 6 bases had no gene match. The CDR3 extends over 14 amino acids. Germline V gene sequence: CDR1 SGHAT, CDR2 FQNNGV. DNA of the CDR3: TGTGCCAGCAGCCGGACAGGGGTTAGTTATGGCTACACCTTC. This encodes CASSRTGVSYGYTF.

This clone was found a few times. The gene calls are TRBV20-1 and TRBJ2-1; D gene unclear. Trimming took off 3 bases at V and 6 bases at J, with 6 bases between the two ends. Germline CDR1 and CDR2: DFQATT and SNEGSKA (reference sequence). The CDR3 has 11 residues. The CDR3 loop reads CSASALNEQFF. CDR3 in DNA: TGCAGTGCTAGTGCCCTCAATGAGCAGTTCTTC.

J is TRBJ1-3 and V is TRBV5-1; D not certain. CDR1 is SGHRS, CDR2 YFSETQ, per germline. CDR3 size: 15 residues. With 0 bases removed from V and 0 bases from J, the gap between germline ends came to 7 bases. DNA for the CDR3: TGCGCCAGCAGCTTGGCGGGGAGCTCTGGAAACACCATATATTTT. Amino acid sequence: CASSLAGSSGNTIYF.

Comments on this clone: The same CDR3 is also encoded by other DNA sequences in this sample. The genes are TRBV30 and TRBJ1-1; maybe TRBD1 (5 bases). Germline V lookup: CDR1 GTSNPN, CDR2 SVGIG (reference sequence). V lost 0 bases to trimming and J lost 1 base, with 6 bases between them. The CDR3 length is 13 residues. The CDR3 loop reads CAWSVRGNTEAFF. In DNA form, the CDR3 reads TGTGCCTGGAGTGTAAGGGGGAACACTGAAGCTTTCTTT. Looking up the rest from reference TRBV30 and TRBJ1-1 gives the full variable domain: SQTIHQWPATLVQPVGSPLSLECTVEGTSNPNLYWYRQAAGRGLQLLFYSVGIGQISSEVPQNLSASRPQDRQFILSSKKLLLSDSGFYLCAWSVRGNTEAFFGQGTRLTVV.

This clone was counted a single time. The chain links TRBV7-9 to TRBJ1-4, with 7 nucleotides matching TRBD1. Germline CDR1 SEHNR, CDR2 FQNEAQ (reference sequence). This CDR3 has 15 amino acids. With 1 base clipped from V and 4 bases from J, the junction kept 3 bases outside the gene matches. Here the CDR3 reads CASSLEAGGNEKLFF. CDR3 bases: TGTGCCAGCAGCTTAGAGGCAGGGGGTAATGAAAAACTGTTTTTT.

The chain links TRBV21-1 to TRBJ2-7; the DNA was not compared with TRBD2, the D call given in the table. TRBV21-1 is reported as a pseudogene. CDR3 size: 16 residues. CDR3 nucleotides: TGTGCCAGCAGCAAGGGTACGGCGGGCAGGATCTACGAGCAGTACTTC. It encodes CASSKGTAGRIYEQYF.

This clone was counted only a few times. The chain recombines TRBV5-4 with TRBJ1-1; D unclear. Germline V gene data show CDR1 as SGHNT and CDR2 as YYREEE (reference sequence). CDR3 size: 13 residues. The V and J ends lost 4 bases and 5 bases respectively, with 12 bases between them. The CDR3 sequence is CASSARGETEAFF. The CDR3, as DNA: TGTGCCAGCAGCGCCCGAGGTGAAACTGAAGCTTTCTTT. The whole variable domain, filled in from reference TRBV5-4 and TRBJ1-1, reads ETGVTQSPTHLIKTRGQQVTLRCSSQSGHNTVSWYQQALGQGPQFIFQYYREEENGRGNFPPRFSGLQFPNYSSELNVNALELDDSALYLCASSARGETEAFFGQGTRLTVV.